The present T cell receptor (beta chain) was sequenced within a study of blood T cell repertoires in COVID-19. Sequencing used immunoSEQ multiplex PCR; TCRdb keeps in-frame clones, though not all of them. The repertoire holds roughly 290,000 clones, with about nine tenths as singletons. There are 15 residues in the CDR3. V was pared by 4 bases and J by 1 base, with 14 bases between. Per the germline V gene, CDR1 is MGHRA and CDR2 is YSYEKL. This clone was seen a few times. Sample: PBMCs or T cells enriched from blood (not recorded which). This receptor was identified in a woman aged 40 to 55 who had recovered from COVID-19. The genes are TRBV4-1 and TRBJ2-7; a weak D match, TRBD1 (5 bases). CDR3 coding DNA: TGCGCCAGCAGCCTCTCGGACGGACAATCCTACGAGCAGTACTTC. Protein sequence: CASSLSDGQSYEQYF.